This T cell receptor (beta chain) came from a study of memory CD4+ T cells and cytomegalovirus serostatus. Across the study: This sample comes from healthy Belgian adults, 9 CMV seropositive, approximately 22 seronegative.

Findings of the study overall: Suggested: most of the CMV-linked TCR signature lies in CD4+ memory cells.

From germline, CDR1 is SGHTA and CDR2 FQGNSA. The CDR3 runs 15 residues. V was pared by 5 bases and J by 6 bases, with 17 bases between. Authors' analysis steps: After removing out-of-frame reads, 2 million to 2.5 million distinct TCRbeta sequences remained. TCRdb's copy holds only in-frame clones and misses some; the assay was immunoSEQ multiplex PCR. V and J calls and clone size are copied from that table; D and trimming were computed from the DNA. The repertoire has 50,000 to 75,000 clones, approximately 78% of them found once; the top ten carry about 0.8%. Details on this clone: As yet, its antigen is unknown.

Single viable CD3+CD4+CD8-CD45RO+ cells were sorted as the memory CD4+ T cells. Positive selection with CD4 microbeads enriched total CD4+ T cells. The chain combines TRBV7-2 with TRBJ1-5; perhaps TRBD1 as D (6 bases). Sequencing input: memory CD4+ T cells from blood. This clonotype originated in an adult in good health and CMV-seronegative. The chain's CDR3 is CASSQAGTTFQPQHF. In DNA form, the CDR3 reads TGTGCCAGCAGCCAAGCCGGGACAACCTTTCAGCCCCAGCATTTT.